This T cell receptor (beta chain) was sequenced in a study of metastatic and nonmetastatic thyroid tumors. Study summary: Across peripheral blood and tumor or nodule tissue samples taken from malignant and benign thyroid patients, the repertoires were compared with one another.

In its sample, this clone was seen a few times. Its antigen is unknown. One end of the junction fails to match germline, which may point to a read error. TCRdb called clones again from the PCR reads with MiXCR. The sample consists of around 70,000 clones, roughly a sixth of them appearing once. All patients reached thyroid surgery having received no treatment beforehand. The germline CDR1 and CDR2 sequences are LNHNV and YYDKDF (reference sequence). This CDR3 spans 14 amino acids. Whole-study results and caveats: Compared with benign nodules, malignant thyroid tumors were reported to have significantly higher TCR beta diversity in both blood and tumor.

The sequenced sample was blood. This receptor was taken from a female donor with papillary thyroid cancer or a benign thyroid nodule (not recorded which). Some clones in this sample may be carry-over from other donors' samples. The chain uses TRBV15 and TRBJ2-7; D is undetermined. The CDR3 is CSTSSDRSSYEQYF. CDR3 DNA sequence: TGCTCCACCAGCAGCGACCGGAGCTCCTACGAGCAGTACTTC.